The entry below gives a single T cell receptor beta chain sequence along with its context. Trimming stripped 5 bases from V and 2 bases from J, with 13 bases between. The CDR3 runs to 14 residues. Germline loops: CDR1 MNHEY, CDR2 SVGAGI. In the original workflow: Amplified reference gene primers provided the basis for estimating nucleated cell counts. Measured with immunoSEQ multiplex PCR; TCRdb has only the in-frame clones, and not every one. Clone size and V and J calls were adopted from that table, with D and trimming inferred from the DNA. The sample records around 140,000 clones, roughly 80% being singletons. The sample is drawn from a study of blood T cell repertoires in COVID-19. Study context: Spain, Italy and the United States supplied samples that represented acute and convalescent COVID-19. Sources were T cells, B-cell-depleted T cells, or PBMCs; the material itself was cDNA or gDNA.

This TCR came from a woman older than 75 with acute or convalescent COVID-19. Sequenced input: peripheral blood. The J gene is TRBJ2-7, the V gene TRBV6-5; D ambiguous. The CDR3 nucleotides read TGTGCCAGCAGTCGACTCAACCCGACCTACGAGCAGTACTTC. This gives the protein CASSRLNPTYEQYF.